The source of this T cell receptor beta chain is a study of vaccination effects on CD4 cells after COVID-19. The study's findings and limits: Marked clonal contraction was seen late after vaccination (in both infection- and vaccine-induced clones). The study, lacking early post-infection timepoints, had few convalescent patients.

Sequenced by immunoSEQ multiplex PCR; TCRdb stores in-frame clones only, minus some. The sample contains approximately 30,000 clones, about 68% of which appear only once. The CDR3 is made up of 12 amino acids. V shed 9 bases and J 5 bases; nucleotides not matched to a gene: 5. In this sample, this clone turned up once. What it binds is not known. The culture ran for 10 days before CD4+ T cells were isolated. The person had PCR-confirmed SARS-CoV-2 infection between March and December 2020. Participants were vaccinated with two doses of either the BNT162b2 or mRNA-1273 vaccine. Days 3 and 7 were when half the medium was replaced with IL-2 medium.

This sequence joins TRBV12-3 or TRBV12-4 and TRBJ2-5; 8 nucleotides agree with TRBD2. The sample here was CD4+ T cells from PBMCs cultured without peptide, taken after COVID-19 vaccination. The source is a human donor who had a prior SARS-CoV-2 infection. The CDR3, as DNA: TGTGCCAGTGGACTAGCAGGGGAGACCCAGTACTTC. Protein: CASGLAGETQYF.